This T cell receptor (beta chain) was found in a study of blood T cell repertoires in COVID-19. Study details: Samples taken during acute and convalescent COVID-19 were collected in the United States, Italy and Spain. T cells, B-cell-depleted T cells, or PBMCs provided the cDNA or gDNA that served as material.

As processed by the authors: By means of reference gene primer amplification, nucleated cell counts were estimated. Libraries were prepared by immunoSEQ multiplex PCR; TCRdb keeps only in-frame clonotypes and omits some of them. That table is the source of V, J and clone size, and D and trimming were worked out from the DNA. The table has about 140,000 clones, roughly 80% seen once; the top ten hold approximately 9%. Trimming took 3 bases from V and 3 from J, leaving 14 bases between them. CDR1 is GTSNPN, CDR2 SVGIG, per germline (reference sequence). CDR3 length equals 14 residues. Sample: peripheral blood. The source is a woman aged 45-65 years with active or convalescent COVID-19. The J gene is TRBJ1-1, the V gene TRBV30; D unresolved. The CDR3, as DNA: TGTGCCTGGAGGGAAATAGACTCGGACACTGAAGCTTTCTTT. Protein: CAWREIDSDTEAFF.